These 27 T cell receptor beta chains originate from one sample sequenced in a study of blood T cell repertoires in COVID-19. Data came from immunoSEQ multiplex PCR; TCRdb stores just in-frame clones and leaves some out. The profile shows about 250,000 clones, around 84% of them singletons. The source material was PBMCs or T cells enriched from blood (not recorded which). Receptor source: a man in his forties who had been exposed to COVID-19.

This CDR3 reads CASSQVADYEQYF. DNA of the CDR3: TGTGCCAGCAGCCAGGTAGCGGACTACGAGCAGTACTTC. The chain employs TRBV3-1 (or the pseudogene TRBV3-2) and TRBJ2-7; the D gene is possibly TRBD2 (6 bases). V gave up 3 bases and J gave up 3 bases, with 9 bases separating them. CDR1 and CDR2 (germline): LGHDT, YNNKEL (reference sequence). This CDR3 has 13 residues.

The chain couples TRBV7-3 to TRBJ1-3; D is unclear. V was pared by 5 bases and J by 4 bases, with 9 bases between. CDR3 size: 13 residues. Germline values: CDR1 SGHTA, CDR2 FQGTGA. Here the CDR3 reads CASSVSTGNTIYF. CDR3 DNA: TGTGCCAGCAGCGTTAGTACGGGAAACACCATATATTTT.

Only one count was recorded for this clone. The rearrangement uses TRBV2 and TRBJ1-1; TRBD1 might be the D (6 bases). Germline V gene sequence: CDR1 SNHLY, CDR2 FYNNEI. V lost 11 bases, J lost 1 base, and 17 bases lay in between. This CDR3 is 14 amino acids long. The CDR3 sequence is CAGSAQGSNTEAFF. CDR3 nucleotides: TGTGCCGGCTCCGCACAGGGATCGAACACTGAAGCTTTCTTT. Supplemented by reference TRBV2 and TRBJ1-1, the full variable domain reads EPEVTQTPSHQVTQMGQEVILRCVPISNHLYFYWYRQILGQKVEFLVSFYNNEISEKSEIFDDQFSVERPDGSNFTLKIRSTKLEDSAMYFCAGSAQGSNTEAFFGQGTRLTVV.

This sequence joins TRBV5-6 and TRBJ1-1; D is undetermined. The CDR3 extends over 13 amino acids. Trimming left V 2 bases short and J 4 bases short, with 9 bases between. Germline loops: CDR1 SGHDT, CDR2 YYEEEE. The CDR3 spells CASSFHGSTEAFF. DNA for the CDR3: TGTGCCAGCAGCTTTCATGGGAGCACTGAAGCTTTCTTT.

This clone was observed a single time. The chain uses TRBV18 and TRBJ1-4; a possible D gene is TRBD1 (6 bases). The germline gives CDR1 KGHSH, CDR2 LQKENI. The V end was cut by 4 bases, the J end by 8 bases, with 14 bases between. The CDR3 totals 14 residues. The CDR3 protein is CASSLGGSLEKLFF. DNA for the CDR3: TGTGCCAGCTCACTAGGGGGAAGCCTCGAAAAACTGTTTTTT.

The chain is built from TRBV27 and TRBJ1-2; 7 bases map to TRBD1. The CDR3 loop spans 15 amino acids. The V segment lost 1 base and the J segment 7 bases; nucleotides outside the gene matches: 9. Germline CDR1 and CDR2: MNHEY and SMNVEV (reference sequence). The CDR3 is CASSLWPPGTAGYTF. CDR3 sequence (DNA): TGTGCCAGCAGTTTATGGCCCCCCGGGACAGCTGGCTACACCTTC.

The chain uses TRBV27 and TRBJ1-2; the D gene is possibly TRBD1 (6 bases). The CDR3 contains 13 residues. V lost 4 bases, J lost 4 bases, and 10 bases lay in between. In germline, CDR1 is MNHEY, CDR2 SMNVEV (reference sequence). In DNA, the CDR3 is TGTGCCAGCAGTTACCAGGGGCTCTATGGCTACACCTTC. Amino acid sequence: CASSYQGLYGYTF.

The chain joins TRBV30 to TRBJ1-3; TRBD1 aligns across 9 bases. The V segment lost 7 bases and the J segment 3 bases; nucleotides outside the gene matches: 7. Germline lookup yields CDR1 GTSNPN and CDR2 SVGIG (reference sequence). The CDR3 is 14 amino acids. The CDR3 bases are TGTGCCTATACCGGGACAGGGTTTGGAAACACCATATATTTT. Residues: CAYTGTGFGNTIYF.

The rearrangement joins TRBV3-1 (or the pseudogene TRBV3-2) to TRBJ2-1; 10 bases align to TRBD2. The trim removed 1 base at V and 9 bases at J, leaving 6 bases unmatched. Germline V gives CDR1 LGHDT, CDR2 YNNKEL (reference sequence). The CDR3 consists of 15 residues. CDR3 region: CASSQVRASGSEQFF. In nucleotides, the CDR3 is TGTGCCAGCAGCCAAGTTCGGGCTAGCGGGAGTGAGCAGTTCTTC.

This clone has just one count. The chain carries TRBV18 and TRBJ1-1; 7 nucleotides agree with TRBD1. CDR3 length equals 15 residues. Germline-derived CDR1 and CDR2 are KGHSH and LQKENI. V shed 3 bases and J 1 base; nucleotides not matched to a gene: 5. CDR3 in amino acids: CASSPSRDRNTEAFF. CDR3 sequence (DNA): TGTGCCAGCTCACCCTCAAGGGACAGGAACACTGAAGCTTTCTTT. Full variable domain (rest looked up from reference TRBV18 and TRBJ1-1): NAGVMQNPRHLVRRRGQEARLRCSPMKGHSHVYWYRQLPEEGLKFMVYLQKENIIDESGMPKERFSAEFPKEGPSILRIQQVVRGDSAAYFCASSPSRDRNTEAFFGQGTRLTVV.

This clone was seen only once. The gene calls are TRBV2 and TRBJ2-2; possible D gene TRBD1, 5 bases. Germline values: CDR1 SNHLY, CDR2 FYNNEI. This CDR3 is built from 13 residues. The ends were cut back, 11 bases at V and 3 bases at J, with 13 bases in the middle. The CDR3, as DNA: TGTGCCGGGGCCCCGGGTTACACCGGGGAGCTGTTTTTT. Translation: CAGAPGYTGELFF. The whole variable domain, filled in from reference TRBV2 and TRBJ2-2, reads EPEVTQTPSHQVTQMGQEVILRCVPISNHLYFYWYRQILGQKVEFLVSFYNNEISEKSEIFDDQFSVERPDGSNFTLKIRSTKLEDSAMYFCAGAPGYTGELFFGEGSRLTVL.

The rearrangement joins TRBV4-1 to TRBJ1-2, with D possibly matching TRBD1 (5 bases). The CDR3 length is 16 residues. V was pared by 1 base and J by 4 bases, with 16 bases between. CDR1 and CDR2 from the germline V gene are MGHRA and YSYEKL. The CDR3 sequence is CASSQGGASLLYGYTF. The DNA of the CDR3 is TGCGCCAGCAGCCAAGGTGGGGCTTCACTCCTCTATGGCTACACCTTC.

Here the CDR3 DNA reads TGTGCCAGCGGCCAAAGTGGCTCCTACGAGCAGTACTTC. Encoded protein: CASGQSGSYEQYF. This chain links TRBV5-4 with TRBJ2-7; D not certain. The V and J ends lost 7 bases and 0 bases respectively, with 11 bases between them. Germline V gene sequence: CDR1 SGHNT, CDR2 YYREEE (reference sequence). This CDR3 has 13 residues.

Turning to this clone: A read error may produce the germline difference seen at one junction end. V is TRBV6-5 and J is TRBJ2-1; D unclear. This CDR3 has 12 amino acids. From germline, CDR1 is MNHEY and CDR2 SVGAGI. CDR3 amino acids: CASRYLGNEQFF. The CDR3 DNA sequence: TGTGCCAGCCGTTACCTCGGTAATGAGCAGTTCTTC.

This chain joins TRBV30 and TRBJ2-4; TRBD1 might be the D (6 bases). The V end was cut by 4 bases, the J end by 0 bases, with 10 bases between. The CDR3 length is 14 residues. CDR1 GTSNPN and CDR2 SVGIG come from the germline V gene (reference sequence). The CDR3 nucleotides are TGTGCCTGGACCACAGGGTCAGCCAAAAACATTCAGTACTTC. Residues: CAWTTGSAKNIQYF. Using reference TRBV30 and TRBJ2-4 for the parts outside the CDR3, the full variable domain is SQTIHQWPATLVQPVGSPLSLECTVEGTSNPNLYWYRQAAGRGLQLLFYSVGIGQISSEVPQNLSASRPQDRQFILSSKKLLLSDSGFYLCAWTTGSAKNIQYFGAGTRLSVL.

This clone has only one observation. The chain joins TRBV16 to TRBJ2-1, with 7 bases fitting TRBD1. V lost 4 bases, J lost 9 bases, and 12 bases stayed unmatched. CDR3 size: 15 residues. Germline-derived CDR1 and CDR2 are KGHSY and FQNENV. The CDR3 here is CASSLPGIGGGEQFF. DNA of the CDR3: TGTGCCAGCAGCCTGCCGGGCATAGGGGGCGGTGAGCAGTTCTTC.

The CDR3 spells CASSKTSKNPDTQYF. The CDR3 DNA follows: TGTGCCAGCAGCAAGACTAGCAAAAATCCAGATACGCAGTATTTT. V and J are TRBV5-4 and TRBJ2-3, with 7 bases aligning to TRBD2. CDR1 is SGHNT, CDR2 YYREEE, per germline (reference sequence). Losses at the gene ends were 4 bases for V and 4 bases for J; bases not matched to a gene: 9. This CDR3 contains 15 residues.

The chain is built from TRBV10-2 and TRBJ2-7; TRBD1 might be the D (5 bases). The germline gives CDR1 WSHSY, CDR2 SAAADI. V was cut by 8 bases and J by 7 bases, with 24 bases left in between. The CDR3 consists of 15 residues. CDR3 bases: TGCGCCAGCCAGGGCCCGGCTAGAGTTTTACGAGAGCAGTACTTC. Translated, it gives CASQGPARVLREQYF.

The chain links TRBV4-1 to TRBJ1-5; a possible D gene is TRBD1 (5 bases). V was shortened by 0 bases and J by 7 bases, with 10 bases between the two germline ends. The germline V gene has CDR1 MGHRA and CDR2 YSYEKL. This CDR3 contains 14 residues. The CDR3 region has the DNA TGCGCCAGCAGCCAAGATAAGGGGTGGCAGCCCCAGCATTTT. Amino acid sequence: CASSQDKGWQPQHF.

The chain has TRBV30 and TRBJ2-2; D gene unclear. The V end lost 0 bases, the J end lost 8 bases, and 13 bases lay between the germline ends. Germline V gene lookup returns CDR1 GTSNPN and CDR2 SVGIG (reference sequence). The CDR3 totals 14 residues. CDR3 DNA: TGTGCCTGGAGTGTAGCCCCAACTTTAGGGGAGCTGTTTTTT. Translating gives CAWSVAPTLGELFF. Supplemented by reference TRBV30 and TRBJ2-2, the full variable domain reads SQTIHQWPATLVQPVGSPLSLECTVEGTSNPNLYWYRQAAGRGLQLLFYSVGIGQISSEVPQNLSASRPQDRQFILSSKKLLLSDSGFYLCAWSVAPTLGELFFGEGSRLTVL.

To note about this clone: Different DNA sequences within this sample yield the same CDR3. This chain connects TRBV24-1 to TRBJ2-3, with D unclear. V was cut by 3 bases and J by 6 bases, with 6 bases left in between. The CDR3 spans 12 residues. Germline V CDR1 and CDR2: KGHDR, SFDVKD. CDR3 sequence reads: CATSDLRDTQYF. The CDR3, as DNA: TGTGCCACCAGTGATCTCCGGGATACGCAGTATTTT.

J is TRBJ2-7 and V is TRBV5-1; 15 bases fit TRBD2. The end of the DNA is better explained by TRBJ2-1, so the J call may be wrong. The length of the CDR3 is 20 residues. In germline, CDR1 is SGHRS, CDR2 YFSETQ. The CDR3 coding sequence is TGCGCCAGCAGCTCGGGACGGACTAGCGGGAGGGCCCTGTCCTACAATGAGCAGTTCTTC. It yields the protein CASSSGRTSGRALSYNEQFF.

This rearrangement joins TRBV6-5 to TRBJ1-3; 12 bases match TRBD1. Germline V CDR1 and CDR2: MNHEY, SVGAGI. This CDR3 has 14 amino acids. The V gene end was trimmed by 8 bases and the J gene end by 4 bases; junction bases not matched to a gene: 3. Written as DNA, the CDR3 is TGTGCCAGCGGGGACAGGGGGCGCGGAAACACCATATATTTT. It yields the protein CASGDRGRGNTIYF.

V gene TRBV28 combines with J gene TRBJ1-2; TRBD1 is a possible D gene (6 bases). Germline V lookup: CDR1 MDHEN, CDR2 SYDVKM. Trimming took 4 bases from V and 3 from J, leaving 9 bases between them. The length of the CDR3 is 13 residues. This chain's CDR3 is CASSYPGDYGYTF. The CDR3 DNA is TGTGCCAGCAGTTACCCAGGGGACTATGGCTACACCTTC.

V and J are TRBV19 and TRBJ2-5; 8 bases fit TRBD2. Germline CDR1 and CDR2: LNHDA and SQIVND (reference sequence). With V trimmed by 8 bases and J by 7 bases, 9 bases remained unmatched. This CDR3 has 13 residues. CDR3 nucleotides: TGTGCCAGTCGGGAGGGGTACGAGGGGACCCAGTACTTC. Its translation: CASREGYEGTQYF.

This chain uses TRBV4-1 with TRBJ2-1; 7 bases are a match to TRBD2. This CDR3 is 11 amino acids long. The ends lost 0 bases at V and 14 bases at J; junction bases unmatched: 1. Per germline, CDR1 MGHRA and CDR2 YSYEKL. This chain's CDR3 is CASSQEGGKFF. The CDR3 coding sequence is TGCGCCAGCAGCCAAGAGGGGGGGAAGTTCTTC.

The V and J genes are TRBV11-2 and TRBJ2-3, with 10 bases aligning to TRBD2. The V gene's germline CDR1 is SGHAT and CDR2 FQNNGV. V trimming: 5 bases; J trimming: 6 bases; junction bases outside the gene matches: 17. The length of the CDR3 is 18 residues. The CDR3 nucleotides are TGTGCCAGCAGCCCCCGGACTAGCGGCTGGGATGGGGTTGATACGCAGTATTTT. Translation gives CASSPRTSGWDGVDTQYF.